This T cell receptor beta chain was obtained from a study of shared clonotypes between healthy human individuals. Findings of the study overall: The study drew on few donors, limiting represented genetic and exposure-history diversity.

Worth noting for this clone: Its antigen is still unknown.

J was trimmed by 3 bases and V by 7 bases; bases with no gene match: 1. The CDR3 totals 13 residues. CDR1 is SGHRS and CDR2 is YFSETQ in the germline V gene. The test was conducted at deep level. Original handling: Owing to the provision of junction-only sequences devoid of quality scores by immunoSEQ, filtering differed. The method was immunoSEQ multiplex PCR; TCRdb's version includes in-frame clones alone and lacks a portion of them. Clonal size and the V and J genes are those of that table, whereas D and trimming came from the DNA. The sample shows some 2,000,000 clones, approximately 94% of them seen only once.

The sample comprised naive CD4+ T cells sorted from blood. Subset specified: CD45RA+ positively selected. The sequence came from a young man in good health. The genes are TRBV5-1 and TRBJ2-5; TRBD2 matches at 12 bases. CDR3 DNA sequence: TGCGCCAGCCGACTAGCGGGGGAAGAGACCCAGTACTTC. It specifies CASRLAGEETQYF.